This T cell receptor beta chain was captured by sequencing in a study of graft-versus-host responses after intestinal transplantation. As for the study in general: Each recipient received anti-thymocyte globulin induction, then tacrolimus and steroids for 2 to 4 years.

This clone occurred a few times. The antigen is undetermined. The same CDR3 is also encoded by other DNA sequences in this sample. This CDR3 region has 15 residues. The V segment lost 0 bases and the J segment 6 bases; nucleotides outside the gene matches: 2. Germline V CDR1 and CDR2: MGHRA, YSYEKL. Clones were sequenced by immunoSEQ multiplex PCR, and TCRdb holds only the in-frame ones, with some missing. The table lists around 97,000 clones, around nine tenths of them singletons. The J gene is TRBJ2-1, the V gene TRBV4-1; 10 bases are a match to TRBD2. Material: unstimulated CD8+ T cells sorted from spleen or lymph node cells, obtained before intestinal transplant. The sequence was collected from a human donor who received an intestinal transplant. CDR3 amino acids: CASSQEASGSNEQFF. The CDR3 bases are TGCGCCAGCAGCCAAGAGGCTAGCGGGAGCAATGAGCAGTTCTTC.